The clone carrying this TCR beta chain has at least ten counts. The data were obtained in a study of T cells in Graves' hyperthyroidism and ophthalmopathy. V dropped 7 bases and J dropped 4 bases, with 14 bases sitting between them. This CDR3 has 14 residues. The V gene's germline CDR1 is MDHEN and CDR2 SYDVKM. The CDR3 regions of TCR beta were amplified from RNA transcripts. When the TCR CDR3 underwent first-round RT-PCR, the HTBI primer set was used. One entry per CDR3 protein results from TCRdb running MiXCR on the multiplex PCR reads. The table lists some 350,000 distinct CDR3 sequences, about a fifth of them singletons.

This TCR was sampled from a woman aged 18 to 35 with Graves' hyperthyroidism. The sequencing input was blood. The chain couples TRBV28 to TRBJ1-3, with D possibly matching TRBD1 (6 bases). This CDR3 reads CASTTGLKGNTIYF. The DNA for the CDR3 is TGTGCCAGCACTACAGGGTTGAAAGGAAACACCATATATTTT. Together with reference TRBV28 and TRBJ1-3, the CDR3 gives the full variable domain: DVKVTQSSRYLVKRTGEKVFLECVQDMDHENMFWYRQDPGLGLRLIYFSYDVKMKEKGDIPEGYSVSREKKERFSLILESASTNQTSMYLCASTTGLKGNTIYFGEGSWLTVV.